This T cell receptor (beta chain) stems from a study of T cell responses to AZD1222 COVID-19 vaccine. This clone was observed a handful of times. No antigen is known for it. Study-wide results and caveats: The donors showed a predominance of white British ancestry and of females, with possible underestimation of clonal diversity. CD4 TCRs linked to vaccination spanned spike, dominating at 160-218 and 743-854. Just 5 or 6 AZD1222 recipients tested seropositive at baseline. When two AZD1222 doses had been given, Spike-specific TCR breadth and depth rose.

Measured with immunoSEQ multiplex PCR; TCRdb has only the in-frame clones, and not every one. Of about 45,000 clones in the sample, roughly 90% were seen once. This CDR3 is 13 amino acids long. V was shortened by 2 bases and J by 3 bases, with 8 bases between the two germline ends. Germline-derived CDR1 and CDR2 are MRHNA and SNTAGT. The specimen comprised peripheral blood, sampled 28 days after the second AZD1222 dose. The clonotype comes from an adult who received the AZD1222 COVID-19 vaccine. The chain is built from TRBV6-4 and TRBJ2-7; perhaps TRBD1 as D (5 bases). CDR3 DNA sequence: TGTGCCAGCAGTGACAGGGGCGACTACGAGCAGTACTTC. It yields the protein CASSDRGDYEQYF.